This entry describes one TCR beta chain. V lost 0 bases to trimming and J lost 2 bases; unmatched junction nucleotides: 2. Germline CDR1 reads SGHRS; CDR2 reads YFSETQ. CDR3 length equals 14 residues. This record comes from a study of control samples from healthy donors and cancer patients. Generated by immunoSEQ multiplex PCR, the TCRdb table keeps only in-frame clones and is missing some. The sample includes about 51,000 clones, around nine tenths seen only once; the top ten take roughly 1.5%. The sequenced material came from PBMCs. The sequence derives from a middle-aged man with colorectal cancer. The rearrangement joins TRBV5-1 to TRBJ2-7, with 7 nucleotides matching TRBD1. The CDR3 region is CASSLGTGTYEQYF. For the CDR3, the DNA is TGCGCCAGCAGCTTGGGGACAGGAACCTACGAGCAGTACTTC.